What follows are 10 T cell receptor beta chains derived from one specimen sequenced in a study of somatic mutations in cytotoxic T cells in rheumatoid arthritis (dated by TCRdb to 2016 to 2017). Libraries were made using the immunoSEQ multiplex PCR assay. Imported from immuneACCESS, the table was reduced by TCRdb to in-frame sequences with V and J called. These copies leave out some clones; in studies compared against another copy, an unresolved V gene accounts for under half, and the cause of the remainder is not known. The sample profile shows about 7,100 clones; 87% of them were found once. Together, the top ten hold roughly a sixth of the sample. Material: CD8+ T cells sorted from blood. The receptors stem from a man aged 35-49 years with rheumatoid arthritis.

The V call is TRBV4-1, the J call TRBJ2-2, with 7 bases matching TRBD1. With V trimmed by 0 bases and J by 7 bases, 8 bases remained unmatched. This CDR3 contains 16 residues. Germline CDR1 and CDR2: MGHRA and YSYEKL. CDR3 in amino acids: CASSQDEGGAVGELFF. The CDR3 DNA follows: TGCGCCAGCAGCCAAGATGAAGGGGGCGCGGTCGGGGAGCTGTTTTTT.

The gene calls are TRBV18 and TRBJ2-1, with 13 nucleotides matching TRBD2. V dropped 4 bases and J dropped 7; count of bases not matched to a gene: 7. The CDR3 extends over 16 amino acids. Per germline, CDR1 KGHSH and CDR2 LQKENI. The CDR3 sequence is CASSLGTSGGANEQFF. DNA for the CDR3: TGTGCCAGCTCACTTGGAACTAGCGGGGGGGCTAATGAGCAGTTCTTC.

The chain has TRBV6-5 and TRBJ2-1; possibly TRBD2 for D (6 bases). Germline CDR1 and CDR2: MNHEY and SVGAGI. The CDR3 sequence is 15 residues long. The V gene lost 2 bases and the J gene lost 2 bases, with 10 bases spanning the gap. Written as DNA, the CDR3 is TGTGCCAGCAGTTACATGGCGGGACCCTACAATGAGCAGTTCTTC. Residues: CASSYMAGPYNEQFF.

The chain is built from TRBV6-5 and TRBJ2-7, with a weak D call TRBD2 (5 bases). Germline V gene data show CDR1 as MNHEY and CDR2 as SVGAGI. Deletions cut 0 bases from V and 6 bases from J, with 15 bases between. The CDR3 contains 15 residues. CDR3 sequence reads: CASSYSSGSVIEQYF. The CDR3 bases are TGTGCCAGCAGTTACTCAAGCGGTTCGGTTATCGAGCAGTACTTC.

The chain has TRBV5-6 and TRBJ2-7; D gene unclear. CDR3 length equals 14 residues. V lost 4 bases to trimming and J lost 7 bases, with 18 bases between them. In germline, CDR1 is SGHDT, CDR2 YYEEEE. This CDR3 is CASSTEINFREQYV. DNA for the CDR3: TGTGCCAGCAGCACGGAGATCAACTTTCGAGAGCAGTACGTC.

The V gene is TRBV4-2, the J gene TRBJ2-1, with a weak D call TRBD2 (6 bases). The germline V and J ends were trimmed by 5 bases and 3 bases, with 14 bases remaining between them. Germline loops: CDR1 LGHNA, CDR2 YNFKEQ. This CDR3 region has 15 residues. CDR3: CASSTGGTHYNEQFF. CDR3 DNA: TGTGCCAGCAGCACGGGCGGGACTCACTACAATGAGCAGTTCTTC.

CDR3 residues: CASSTGLGGETQYF. The CDR3 DNA follows: TGTGCCAGCAGCACCGGACTAGGGGGTGAGACCCAGTACTTC. The chain combines TRBV7-9 with TRBJ2-5, with D tentatively TRBD2 (7 bases). Trimming shortened V by 5 bases and J by 5 bases, and 15 bases separated the two germline ends. Germline V lookup: CDR1 SEHNR, CDR2 FQNEAQ (reference sequence). The CDR3 is 14 amino acids.

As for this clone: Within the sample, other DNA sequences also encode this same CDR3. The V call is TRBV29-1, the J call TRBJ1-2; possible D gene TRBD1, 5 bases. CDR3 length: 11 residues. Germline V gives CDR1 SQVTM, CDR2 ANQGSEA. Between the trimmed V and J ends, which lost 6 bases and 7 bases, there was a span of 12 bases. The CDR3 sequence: CSVVQGGGYTF. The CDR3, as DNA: TGCAGCGTCGTTCAGGGCGGTGGCTACACCTTC. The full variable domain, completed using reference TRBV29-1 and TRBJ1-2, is SAVISQKPSRDICQRGTSLTIQCQVDSQVTMMFWYRQQPGQSLTLIATANQGSEATYESGFVIDKFPISRPNLTFSTLTVSNMSPEDSSIYLCSVVQGGGYTFGSGTRLTVV.

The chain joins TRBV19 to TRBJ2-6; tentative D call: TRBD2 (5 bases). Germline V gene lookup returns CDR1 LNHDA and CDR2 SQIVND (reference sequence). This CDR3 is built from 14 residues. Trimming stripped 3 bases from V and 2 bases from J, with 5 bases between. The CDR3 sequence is CASSMRAGANVLTF. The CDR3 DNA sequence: TGTGCCAGTAGTATGCGGGCTGGGGCCAACGTCCTGACTTTC.

The DNA of the CDR3 is TGTGCCACCAGCAGAGTGAGACAGGGAGCTAATGAAAAACTGTTTTTT. Protein product: CATSRVRQGANEKLFF. This chain joins TRBV15 and TRBJ1-4; 7 bases map to TRBD1. Looked up from germline, CDR1 is LNHNV and CDR2 is YYDKDF (reference sequence). CDR3 length: 16 amino acids. Trimming took 1 base from V and 3 from J; bases not matched to a gene: 5.